This T cell receptor beta chain was obtained from a study of T cells after yellow fever vaccination. Looking at the study overall: Any fraction with a low cell number was prepared using SMART-Seq v4 Ultra Low Input. Findings of the study overall: From the bulk population, abundant clonotypes could contaminate and appear within FACS-sorted repertoires.

TCR cDNA was made by 5'RACE template switching, adding a universal primer site and UMIs. MiXCR was run by TCRdb on the 5' RACE reads, yielding one entry per CDR3 protein. The table has 150,000 to 200,000 distinct CDR3 sequences, roughly 8.8% seen once. From germline, CDR1 is MGHRA and CDR2 YSYEKL. V lost 5 bases and J lost 5; bases outside the gene matches: 14. This CDR3 contains 17 residues. This clonotype was recorded a few times. Its antigen is still unknown. The sequence derives from a man aged 18-30 years who received the YFV17D yellow fever vaccine. Sample: CD8+ T cells sorted from PBMCs, taken 45 days after the yellow fever booster vaccination. The J gene is TRBJ2-1, the V gene TRBV4-1; 8 bases map to TRBD1. CDR3 DNA sequence: TGCGCCAGCAGCTCCCGTCCTGCAGGGGGCACGGACAATGAGCAGTTCTTC. This codes for CASSSRPAGGTDNEQFF.